This T cell receptor (beta chain) emerged from a study of response to subunit inactivated influenza vaccine. The study's findings and limits: Authors suggested each seasonal influenza vaccination recruits few new T cells.

This clonotype turned up a few times. Its antigen remains unknown. TCRdb re-called the RT-PCR reads through MiXCR, storing one row per CDR3 protein. The sample shows 450,000 to 700,000 distinct CDR3 sequences, 12% to 15% of them seen only once. The germline CDR1 and CDR2 sequences are SQVTM and ANQGSEA. V shed 3 bases, J shed 1 base, and the junction held 3 bases outside the gene matches. The CDR3 has 15 residues. Source: PBMCs from blood, taken approximately 13 days after vaccination. The chain has TRBV29-1 and TRBJ2-1; 10 bases are a match to TRBD1. The TCR comes from a man aged 50-60 years who received an inactivated influenza vaccine. The CDR3 sequence: CSVDPGQGSYNEQFF. The DNA for the CDR3 is TGCAGCGTTGATCCGGGACAGGGGTCCTACAATGAGCAGTTCTTC.